These T cell receptor beta chains were read from a single sample in a study of cytomegalovirus exposure and HLA in healthy donors. This table comes from immunoSEQ multiplex PCR, and its TCRdb copy is limited to in-frame clones, with some not included. The repertoire table contains fewer than 85,000 clones. The sequenced sample was PBMCs. The receptors here all came from a man aged 50 to 59 in good health and CMV-seropositive. Each CDR3 is given with its conserved first and last residue. A D gene is named only where the DNA matches it firmly.

V gene	D gene	J gene	CDR3 DNA	CDR3 protein
TRBV10-3	TRBD1	TRBJ2-5	TGTGCCATCCGAGGGGGCAGAGAAGAGACCCAGTACTTC	CAIRGGREETQYF
TRBV2	TRBD1	TRBJ1-2	TGTGCCAGCAGGGGGACAGATAACTATGGCTACACCTTC	CASRGTDNYGYTF
TRBV19	TRBD2	TRBJ2-3	TGTGCGACTAGTAAGTTGGAGGGTCTAGCGGTTAGCACAGATACGCAGTATTTT	CATSKLEGLAVSTDTQYF
TRBV27	.	TRBJ2-3	TGTGCCAGCAGTTCCCCTCTAGCGAAGAAGGCAGATACGCAGTATTTT	CASSSPLAKKADTQYF
TRBV30	TRBD1	TRBJ1-5	TGTGCCTGGACGTCACAGGGGGCTCGGAATCAGCCCCAGCATTTT	CAWTSQGARNQPQHF
TRBV11-2	.	TRBJ1-3	TGTGCCAGCAGCTCCCCTATAGGCGGGGCGGCAGGAAACACCATATATTTT	CASSSPIGGAAGNTIYF
TRBV7-2	TRBD2	TRBJ2-2	TGTGCCAGCAGCCTCGGACTAGCGAAGGCCGGGGAGCTGTTTTTT	CASSLGLAKAGELFF
TRBV19	TRBD1	TRBJ1-1	TGTGCCACTGAACCCGGGACAGGGGGCACGGAAGCTTTCTTT	CATEPGTGGTEAFF
TRBV7-2	TRBD1	TRBJ2-5	TGTGCCAGCAGCTACCAGTGGGACAGGGGGCAAGAGACCCAGTACTTC	CASSYQWDRGQETQYF
TRBV7-3	.	TRBJ1-2	TGTGCCAGCAGCTCCGCCGGGGGGGGATCTAACTATGGCTACACCTTC	CASSSAGGGSNYGYTF
TRBV9	.	TRBJ2-2	TGTGCCAGCAGCGGACAGTCCCCAAGTCCCGGGGAGCTGTTTTTT	CASSGQSPSPGELFF
TRBV7-9	.	TRBJ2-2	TGTGCCAGCAGCTCCAGGGAGAACACCGGGGAGCTGTTTTTT	CASSSRENTGELFF
TRBV9	.	TRBJ1-6	TGTGCCAGCAGCGTAGAGGGGGAGAATTCACCCCTCCACTTT	CASSVEGENSPLHF
TRBV4-1	.	TRBJ2-5	TGCGCCAGCAGCCAAGATTCGGCAGGGGCCGATGAGACCCAGTACTTC	CASSQDSAGADETQYF